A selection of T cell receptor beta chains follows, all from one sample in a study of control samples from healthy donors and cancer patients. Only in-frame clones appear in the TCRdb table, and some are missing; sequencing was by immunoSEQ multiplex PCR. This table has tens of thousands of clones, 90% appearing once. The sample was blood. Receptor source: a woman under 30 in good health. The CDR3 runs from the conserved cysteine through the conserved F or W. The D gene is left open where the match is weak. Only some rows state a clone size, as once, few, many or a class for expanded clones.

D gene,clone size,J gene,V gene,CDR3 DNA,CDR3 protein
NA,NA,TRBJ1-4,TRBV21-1,TGTGCCAGCAGCAGACAGGGGAAGGCTGAAAAACTGTTTTTT,CASSRQGKAEKLFF
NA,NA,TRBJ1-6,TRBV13,TGTGCCAGCAGCACAATTGGGAATTCACCCCTCCACTTT,CASSTIGNSPLHF
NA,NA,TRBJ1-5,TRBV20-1,TGCAGTGCTAGTATTACAGGGTGGGCGGGTCAGCCCCAGCATTTT,CSASITGWAGQPQHF
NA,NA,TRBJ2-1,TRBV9,TGTGCCAGCAGCGTTAGGGGAGAAGGGTACTACAATGAGCAGTTCTTC,CASSVRGEGYYNEQFF
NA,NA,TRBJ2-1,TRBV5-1,TGCGCCAGCAGCTTGGAGCGGGTGTACAATGAGCAGTTCTTC,CASSLERVYNEQFF
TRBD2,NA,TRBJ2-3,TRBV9,TGTGCCAGCAGCGTAGGAGCCGGAGCGGGAGCCCCTTGGACGCAGTATTTT,CASSVGAGAGAPWTQYF
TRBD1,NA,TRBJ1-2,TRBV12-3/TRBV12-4,TGTGCCAGCAGTTTGGGACAGGGCTATGGCTACACCTTC,CASSLGQGYGYTF
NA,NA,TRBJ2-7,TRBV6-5,TGTGCCAGCAGTTACAGAGCAGGGACCTACGAGCAGTACTTC,CASSYRAGTYEQYF
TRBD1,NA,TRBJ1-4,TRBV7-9,TGTGCCAGCAGCCAGGGACAGGGGGAAGAAAAACTGTTTTTT,CASSQGQGEEKLFF
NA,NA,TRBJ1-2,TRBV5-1,TGCGCCAGCAGCTTGGAACAGCACTATGGCTACACCTTC,CASSLEQHYGYTF
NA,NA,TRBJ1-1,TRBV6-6,TGTGCCAGCAGTCGCCCCGGGGGCCTTGAAGCTTTCTTT,CASSRPGGLEAFF
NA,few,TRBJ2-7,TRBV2,TGTGCCAGCAGTCCGAAGGGGGGCCGGGGGTACGAGCAGTACTTC,CASSPKGGRGYEQYF